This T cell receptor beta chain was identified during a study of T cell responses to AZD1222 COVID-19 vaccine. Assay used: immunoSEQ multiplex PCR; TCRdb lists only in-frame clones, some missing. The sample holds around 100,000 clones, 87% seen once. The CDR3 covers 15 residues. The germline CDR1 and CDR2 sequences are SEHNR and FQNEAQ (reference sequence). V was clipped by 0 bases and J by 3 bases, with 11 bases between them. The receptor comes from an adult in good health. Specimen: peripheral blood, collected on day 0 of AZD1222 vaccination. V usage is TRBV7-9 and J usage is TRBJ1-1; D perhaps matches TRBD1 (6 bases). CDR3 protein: CASSLAGGTYTEAFF. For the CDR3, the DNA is TGTGCCAGCAGCTTAGCGGGGGGCACCTACACTGAAGCTTTCTTT.